What follows describes a single TCR beta chain. The data were produced by immunoSEQ multiplex PCR, yet TCRdb's version contains in-frame clones alone and is incomplete. Of about 200,000 clones in the sample, roughly 80% are singletons; the top ten hold roughly 7.6%. Enrolment of Seattle patients took place during active infection, and they were followed longitudinally. These data are taken from a study of blood T cell repertoires in COVID-19. V lost 3 bases and J lost 3, with 10 bases in between. Germline V CDR1 and CDR2: SGDLS, YYNGEE. The CDR3 contains 15 residues. The chain carries TRBV9 and TRBJ1-6; a possible D gene is TRBD1 (5 bases). The clonotype comes from a woman aged 80 or over with COVID-19, enrolled during active disease. Material: peripheral blood. CDR3 in amino acids: CASSATGVYNSPLHF. CDR3 nucleotides: TGTGCCAGCAGCGCAACAGGTGTCTATAATTCACCCCTCCACTTT.